What follows are 28 T cell receptor beta chains derived from one specimen sequenced in a study of OX40 agonist ivuxolimab in advanced cancers. TCRdb's table, derived via immunoSEQ multiplex PCR, lists solely in-frame clones and lacks some. Here the sample spans around 37,000 clones, approximately 80% being singletons. Source: CD4+ or CD8+ T cells sorted from blood, taken in a trial of the OX40 agonist ivuxolimab. The receptors originated from an adult with an advanced solid tumor such as melanoma, head and neck, liver or kidney cancer.

The chain carries TRBV6-5 and TRBJ2-1; 13 bases line up with TRBD2. Looked up from germline, CDR1 is MNHEY and CDR2 is SVGAGI. V lost 0 bases and J lost 9; bases outside the gene matches: 5. CDR3 length: 16 residues. As DNA, the CDR3 is TGTGCCAGCAGTTACTCGCAACTAGCGGGAGGGGGTGAGCAGTTCTTC. Residues: CASSYSQLAGGGEQFF.

This clone showed up just once. This rearrangement joins TRBV15 to TRBJ2-7, with unresolved D. The CDR3 has 16 amino acids. Looked up from germline, CDR1 is LNHNV and CDR2 is YYDKDF (reference sequence). V shed 3 bases and J shed 0 bases, with 15 bases lying between them. The CDR3 spells CATSRGPGRYSYEQYF. As DNA, the CDR3 is TGTGCCACCAGCAGGGGCCCGGGCAGGTACTCCTACGAGCAGTACTTC.

Only a few counts were recorded for this clone. The V and J genes are TRBV6-5 and TRBJ1-1, with 8 bases matching TRBD1. Germline V gives CDR1 MNHEY, CDR2 SVGAGI. J gave up 0 bases and V 5 bases, and 2 bases lay outside the gene matches. This CDR3 spans 14 amino acids. The CDR3 sequence is CASSKGQVNTEAFF. As DNA, the CDR3 is TGTGCCAGCAGTAAGGGACAGGTGAACACTGAAGCTTTCTTT.

V gene TRBV28 combines with J gene TRBJ2-1, with D hard to call. Trimming stripped 3 bases from V and 6 bases from J, with 3 bases between. This CDR3 contains 11 residues. CDR1 and CDR2 from the germline V gene are MDHEN and SYDVKM. Written as DNA, the CDR3 is TGTGCCAGCAGTTTCGCCAATGAGCAGTTCTTC. Translated: CASSFANEQFF.

The gene calls are TRBV19 and TRBJ2-1; a possible D gene is TRBD2 (5 bases). CDR3 length: 15 residues. The germline CDR1 and CDR2 sequences are LNHDA and SQIVND (reference sequence). The germline V and J ends were trimmed by 3 bases and 0 bases, with 9 bases remaining between them. The CDR3 DNA sequence: TGTGCCAGTAGTATCCAGCGGAGCTCCTACAATGAGCAGTTCTTC. Its translation: CASSIQRSSYNEQFF.

This chain joins TRBV28 and TRBJ1-1; D might be TRBD1 (6 bases). CDR1 and CDR2 (germline): MDHEN, SYDVKM. V lost 6 bases and J lost 0, with 14 bases in between. The CDR3 is 15 amino acids. CDR3 sequence reads: CASSLTGSMNTEAFF. In DNA form, the CDR3 reads TGTGCCAGCAGCCTGACAGGTTCTATGAACACTGAAGCTTTCTTT.

The rearrangement joins TRBV7-9 to TRBJ2-5, with 10 bases lining up with TRBD2. The end of the DNA fits TRBJ2-7 better, so the J call may be wrong. Germline V gene sequence: CDR1 SEHNR, CDR2 FQNEAQ (reference sequence). The CDR3 loop spans 14 amino acids. DNA of the CDR3: TGTGCCAGCACCTACTTAGCGGGGGGAGCCGAGCAGTACTTC. Its translation is CASTYLAGGAEQYF.

This clone has just one count. The rearrangement joins TRBV11-1 to TRBJ2-2, with TRBD2 identical over 12 bases. V was pared by 5 bases and J by 6 bases, with 7 bases of the junction left unmatched. CDR3 size: 16 residues. Germline-derived CDR1 and CDR2 are SGHAT and FQDESV (reference sequence). CDR3 coding DNA: TGTGCCAGCAGCCCCCCTAGCGGGAGGGCTTCCGGGGAGCTGTTTTTT. Its protein product is CASSPPSGRASGELFF.

Only a few counts were recorded for this clone. J is TRBJ1-1 and V is TRBV7-9, with D hard to call. The length of the CDR3 is 12 residues. From germline, CDR1 is SEHNR and CDR2 FQNEAQ (reference sequence). V was cut by 5 bases and J by 9 bases, with 13 bases left in between. For the CDR3, the DNA is TGTGCCAGCAGCCTCGACCGGATCCAAGCTTTCTTT. Translation gives CASSLDRIQAFF.

V is TRBV7-9 and J is TRBJ2-7, with D unclear. The CDR3 contains 12 residues. V lost 3 bases and J lost 4, with 7 bases in between. Looked up from germline, CDR1 is SEHNR and CDR2 is FQNEAQ (reference sequence). CDR3 nucleotides: TGTGCCAGCAGCTTGCCAGGTTACGAGCAGTACTTC. Translated, it gives CASSLPGYEQYF.

This chain joins TRBV7-3 and TRBJ2-1; TRBD1 agrees at 7 bases. The trim removed 0 bases at V and 4 bases at J, leaving 15 bases unmatched. CDR3 length: 19 amino acids. CDR1 is SGHTA, CDR2 FQGTGA, per germline. The CDR3 loop reads CASSLTPIGTEPRYNEQFF. CDR3 in DNA: TGTGCCAGCAGCTTAACCCCCATTGGGACAGAGCCAAGGTACAATGAGCAGTTCTTC.

The CDR3 protein is CASSPTGLGAFF. The CDR3 bases are TGTGCCAGCAGTCCGACAGGGTTAGGAGCTTTCTTT. The V and J genes are TRBV27 and TRBJ1-1, with TRBD1 matching 7 bases. The V gene end was trimmed by 5 bases and the J gene end by 10 bases; junction bases not matched to a gene: 7. CDR1 is MNHEY, CDR2 SMNVEV, per germline (reference sequence). CDR3 length: 12 residues.

V usage is TRBV2 and J usage is TRBJ1-2; 9 nucleotides align to TRBD1. The junction had 7 bases not matched to a gene; V was cut back by 8 bases and J by 3 bases. The CDR3 runs 14 residues. CDR1 and CDR2 from the germline V gene are SNHLY and FYNNEI. The CDR3 spells CASLRTGEDYGYTF. The CDR3 bases are TGTGCCAGCCTTCGGACAGGGGAGGACTATGGCTACACCTTC.

The CDR3 coding sequence is TGTGCCAGCAGCTTAGCTGGACAGGGTTTGTTCTTC. Protein product: CASSLAGQGLFF. V gene TRBV7-9 combines with J gene TRBJ2-1, with TRBD1 matching over 8 bases. CDR3 size: 12 residues. In germline, CDR1 is SEHNR, CDR2 FQNEAQ (reference sequence). V lost 0 bases to trimming and J lost 15 bases; unmatched junction nucleotides: 4.

A word on this clone: The same CDR3 is also encoded by other DNA sequences in this sample. This chain connects TRBV7-3 to TRBJ2-7; 11 bases line up with TRBD1. The CDR3 runs to 16 residues. The germline gives CDR1 SGHTA, CDR2 FQGTGA. Losses at the gene ends were 5 bases for V and 1 base for J; bases not matched to a gene: 7. The CDR3 region has the DNA TGTGCCAGCAGCCCGACCGGGACAGGGGGTTCCTACGAGCAGTACTTC. This codes for CASSPTGTGGSYEQYF.

Sample share makes this clone large (0.1 to 1%). J is TRBJ2-7 and V is TRBV28, with TRBD1 as a possible D gene (5 bases). Germline CDR1 reads MDHEN; CDR2 reads SYDVKM. CDR3 length equals 16 residues. The V and J ends lost 4 bases and 5 bases respectively, with 21 bases between them. The CDR3 DNA reads as TGTGCCAGCAGTTCCTCACAGGCAATTCCCCTCGACGAGCAGTACTTC. Translation gives CASSSSQAIPLDEQYF.

A single count supports this clone. The chain combines TRBV7-9 with TRBJ1-5; D is perhaps TRBD1 (6 bases). V lost 1 base and J lost 5, with 12 bases in between. CDR3 length: 15 residues. Germline V gene lookup returns CDR1 SEHNR and CDR2 FQNEAQ (reference sequence). The CDR3 region is CASSLGWGADQPQHF. CDR3 nucleotides: TGTGCCAGCAGCTTAGGGTGGGGGGCGGATCAGCCCCAGCATTTT.

The chain carries TRBV18 and TRBJ2-3; a weak D match, TRBD2 (5 bases). The CDR3 has 15 residues. Trimming took 0 bases from V and 1 from J, leaving 8 bases between them. Germline-derived CDR1 and CDR2 are KGHSH and LQKENI. CDR3: CASSPPLAGTDTQYF. The CDR3 region has the DNA TGTGCCAGCTCACCACCGCTAGCTGGCACAGATACGCAGTATTTT.

The rearrangement joins TRBV28 to TRBJ2-3; TRBD2 agrees at 9 bases. From germline, CDR1 is MDHEN and CDR2 SYDVKM. The CDR3 runs 14 residues. The CDR3 loop reads CTCGGVTSTDTQYF. CDR3 nucleotide sequence: TGTACCTGCGGGGGGGTCACTAGCACAGATACGCAGTATTTT.

V and J are TRBV7-2 and TRBJ2-3; 8 bases map to TRBD1. This CDR3 is 16 amino acids long. Losses at the gene ends were 3 bases for V and 4 bases for J; bases not matched to a gene: 9. Germline values: CDR1 SGHTA, CDR2 FQGNSA. In DNA, the CDR3 is TGTGCCAGCAGCTTCGACAGGGGAGGTGTCCCAGATACGCAGTATTTT. It encodes CASSFDRGGVPDTQYF.

The CDR3: CASSLFVGSSYNEQFF. In DNA form, the CDR3 reads TGTGCCAGCAGCTTGTTTGTGGGTAGCTCCTACAATGAGCAGTTCTTC. The chain uses TRBV5-8 and TRBJ2-1; D unresolved. The CDR3 spans 16 residues. CDR1 is SGHTS, CDR2 YDEGEE, per germline. Trimming took 1 base from V and 0 from J, leaving 11 bases between them.

The chain joins TRBV10-3 to TRBJ1-3, with TRBD1 identical over 8 bases. Germline V gives CDR1 ENHRY, CDR2 SYGVKD. The CDR3 sequence is 16 residues long. V gave up 0 bases and J gave up 4 bases; unmatched junction bases: 5. The CDR3 here is CAISESDRAYGNTIYF. The CDR3 region has the DNA TGTGCCATCAGTGAGTCGGACAGGGCCTACGGAAACACCATATATTTT.

The V call is TRBV13, the J call TRBJ2-3; no reliable D call. Germline lookup yields CDR1 PRHDT and CDR2 FYEKMQ (reference sequence). Trimming removed 7 bases at V and 7 bases at J, with 15 bases between. This CDR3 spans 13 amino acids. CDR3 bases: TGTGCCAGCAACCTATGGTCTAAACATACGCAGTATTTT. Translation: CASNLWSKHTQYF.

The rearrangement uses TRBV7-2 and TRBJ2-1; D is ambiguous. Trimming left V 3 bases short and J 0 bases short, with 9 bases between. This CDR3 is built from 15 residues. Germline V gene sequence: CDR1 SGHTA, CDR2 FQGNSA. As DNA, the CDR3 is TGTGCCAGCAGCTTTTCAGCGTTCTCCTACAATGAGCAGTTCTTC. Residues: CASSFSAFSYNEQFF.

The chain recombines TRBV27 with TRBJ2-7, with D uncertain. V was pared by 2 bases and J by 6 bases, with 5 bases between. The CDR3 totals 11 residues. Germline V gene sequence: CDR1 MNHEY, CDR2 SMNVEV (reference sequence). The CDR3, as DNA: TGTGCCAGCAGTTTACGAGGCGAGCAGTACTTC. Its protein product is CASSLRGEQYF.

The chain combines TRBV7-3 with TRBJ2-3, with D maybe TRBD1 (6 bases). Germline lookup yields CDR1 SGHTA and CDR2 FQGTGA. V was clipped by 2 bases and J by 0 bases, with 9 bases between them. The CDR3 is 15 residues long. CDR3 sequence reads: CASSLRTASTDTQYF. In DNA form, the CDR3 reads TGTGCCAGCAGCTTACGGACAGCTAGCACAGATACGCAGTATTTT. Together with reference TRBV7-3 and TRBJ2-3, the CDR3 gives the full variable domain: GAGVSQTPSNKVTEKGKYVELRCDPISGHTALYWYRQSLGQGPEFLIYFQGTGAADDSGLPNDRFFAVRPEGSVSTLKIQRTERGDSAVYLCASSLRTASTDTQYFGPGTRLTVL.

Only one count was recorded for this clone. The chain combines TRBV7-9 with TRBJ1-4, with a weak D call TRBD1 (5 bases). The CDR3 spans 13 residues. Looked up from germline, CDR1 is SEHNR and CDR2 is FQNEAQ (reference sequence). V dropped 8 bases and J dropped 5 bases, with 12 bases sitting between them. CDR3: CASGTEVNEKLFF. Here the CDR3 DNA reads TGTGCCAGCGGGACGGAAGTAAATGAAAAACTGTTTTTT.

V is TRBV27 and J is TRBJ1-1; 8 nucleotides line up with TRBD1. This CDR3 is 15 amino acids long. The V gene's germline CDR1 is MNHEY and CDR2 SMNVEV (reference sequence). The trim removed 5 bases at V and 4 bases at J, leaving 9 bases unmatched. Here the CDR3 DNA reads TGTGCCAGCAGTCCACCGGACAGGGTGGGCACTGAAGCTTTCTTT. It is translated as CASSPPDRVGTEAFF.